This is a list of T cell receptor beta chains from one sample in a study of cytomegalovirus exposure and HLA in healthy donors. TCRdb's table, derived via immunoSEQ multiplex PCR, lists solely in-frame clones and lacks some. The profile shows around 86,000 clones, around 8% of them singletons. Sequencing was done on a sample of PBMCs. These receptor sequences come from a man in his fifties or sixties in good health and CMV-seronegative. Each CDR3 is given with its conserved first and last residue. Fields, in order: D gene, J gene, V gene, clone size, CDR3 DNA, CDR3 protein. A D gene is named only where the DNA matches it firmly. Clone size is shown for a subset of rows, as once, few, many or a class of expanded clone.

d_gene: TRBD1
j_gene: TRBJ2-2
v_gene: TRBV7-3
abundance: few
CDR3nt: TGTGCCAGCAGCTCGACAGGGGGCACCGGGGAGCTGTTTTTT
CDR3aa: CASSSTGGTGELFF

d_gene: TRBD2
j_gene: TRBJ2-7
v_gene: TRBV5-1
abundance: NA
CDR3nt: TGCGCCAGCAGCGGCACTAGCGGGGGGGCGTACGAGCAGTACTTC
CDR3aa: CASSGTSGGAYEQYF

d_gene: TRBD1
j_gene: TRBJ2-3
v_gene: TRBV19
abundance: NA
CDR3nt: TGTGCCAGTAGTATAGGGACAGGAAGGAGCGCAGATACGCAGTATTTT
CDR3aa: CASSIGTGRSADTQYF

d_gene: NA
j_gene: TRBJ1-2
v_gene: TRBV5-4
abundance: NA
CDR3nt: TGTGCCAGCAGCTCACCCCTCCCAGGGAACTATGGCTACACCTTC
CDR3aa: CASSSPLPGNYGYTF

d_gene: NA
j_gene: TRBJ1-2
v_gene: TRBV18
abundance: NA
CDR3nt: TGTGCCAGCTCACCCTCGGACAGCATCTATGGCTACACCTTC
CDR3aa: CASSPSDSIYGYTF

d_gene: TRBD2
j_gene: TRBJ2-2
v_gene: TRBV11-2
abundance: NA
CDR3nt: TGTGCCAGCAGCTTAATCCGGGGGGGGAACACCGGGGAGCTGTTTTTT
CDR3aa: CASSLIRGGNTGELFF

d_gene: TRBD1
j_gene: TRBJ1-5
v_gene: TRBV7-8
abundance: NA
CDR3nt: TGTGCCAGCAGTCTGACAGGGACTCAGCCCCAGCATTTT
CDR3aa: CASSLTGTQPQHF

d_gene: NA
j_gene: TRBJ1-5
v_gene: TRBV10-3
abundance: NA
CDR3nt: TGTGCCATCAGTGTAGCGGGAATTGATCAGCCCCAGCATTTT
CDR3aa: CAISVAGIDQPQHF

d_gene: TRBD2
j_gene: TRBJ2-1
v_gene: TRBV28
abundance: few
CDR3nt: TGTGCCAGCAGTCCTCAGACTAGCGGGATTCGAAATGAGCAGTTCTTC
CDR3aa: CASSPQTSGIRNEQFF

d_gene: NA
j_gene: TRBJ1-2
v_gene: TRBV27
abundance: few
CDR3nt: TGTGCCAGCAGTTTAACGGGACTGACTAACTATGGCTACACCTTC
CDR3aa: CASSLTGLTNYGYTF

d_gene: TRBD2
j_gene: TRBJ2-3
v_gene: TRBV11-1
abundance: few
CDR3nt: TGTGCCAGCTCCCCGCGGGGGGGTGGGACAGATACGCAGTATTTT
CDR3aa: CASSPRGGGTDTQYF

d_gene: NA
j_gene: TRBJ1-4
v_gene: TRBV7-9
abundance: few
CDR3nt: TGTGCCAGCGGCCGGGGGGGTGAAAAACTGTTTTTT
CDR3aa: CASGRGGEKLFF

d_gene: NA
j_gene: TRBJ1-5
v_gene: TRBV6-6
abundance: few
CDR3nt: TGTGCCAGCAGTTACTCATCGGACAGCCAGCCCCAGCATTTT
CDR3aa: CASSYSSDSQPQHF

d_gene: TRBD1
j_gene: TRBJ1-1
v_gene: TRBV2
abundance: NA
CDR3nt: TGTGCCAGCAGTTCCGAACGACAGGGACTTTCACTGAACACTGAAGCTTTCTTT
CDR3aa: CASSSERQGLSLNTEAFF

d_gene: NA
j_gene: TRBJ2-5
v_gene: TRBV18
abundance: few
CDR3nt: TGTGCCAGCTCACCACGACAGTTGCAAGAGACCCAGTACTTC
CDR3aa: CASSPRQLQETQYF

d_gene: TRBD2
j_gene: TRBJ2-3
v_gene: TRBV27
abundance: NA
CDR3nt: TGTGCCAGCAGTTTAAGTAGCGGGGCCACAGATACGCAGTATTTT
CDR3aa: CASSLSSGATDTQYF

d_gene: TRBD2
j_gene: TRBJ2-2
v_gene: TRBV27
abundance: few
CDR3nt: TGTGCCAGCAGTCAATCGGTGCTAGCGGGACCCGGGGAGCTGTTTTTT
CDR3aa: CASSQSVLAGPGELFF

d_gene: TRBD1
j_gene: TRBJ2-1
v_gene: TRBV5-6
abundance: NA
CDR3nt: TGTGCCAGCAGACTGACAGGGGGCAGTGAGCAGTTCTTC
CDR3aa: CASRLTGGSEQFF

d_gene: TRBD1
j_gene: TRBJ1-4
v_gene: TRBV6-6
abundance: NA
CDR3nt: TGTGCCAGCAGTTCGACAGGGAAGAATGAAAAACTGTTTTTT
CDR3aa: CASSSTGKNEKLFF

d_gene: NA
j_gene: TRBJ2-7
v_gene: TRBV28
abundance: few
CDR3nt: TGTGCCAGCAGGGTTAGATCCCACGAGCAGTACTTC
CDR3aa: CASRVRSHEQYF

d_gene: NA
j_gene: TRBJ2-3
v_gene: TRBV15
abundance: few
CDR3nt: TGTGCCACCAGCAAACCGAGCGGTAGCACAGATACGCAGTATTTT
CDR3aa: CATSKPSGSTDTQYF

d_gene: NA
j_gene: TRBJ1-4
v_gene: TRBV9
abundance: few
CDR3nt: TGTGCCAGCAGCGTAGGAGGCGACGAGGAAGAAAAACTGTTTTTT
CDR3aa: CASSVGGDEEEKLFF

d_gene: TRBD2
j_gene: TRBJ2-5
v_gene: TRBV28
abundance: few
CDR3nt: TGTGCCAGCGCGGGGGGGCGCAGGGAGACCCAGTACTTC
CDR3aa: CASAGGRRETQYF

d_gene: NA
j_gene: TRBJ1-6
v_gene: TRBV6-5
abundance: few
CDR3nt: TGTGCCAGCAGTTACTCACGGCAGGGTGGTTCACCCCTCCACTTT
CDR3aa: CASSYSRQGGSPLHF

d_gene: NA
j_gene: TRBJ1-2
v_gene: TRBV29-1
abundance: few
CDR3nt: TGCAGCGTGTATGGGGGGGAAAGCTATGGCTACACCTTC
CDR3aa: CSVYGGESYGYTF

d_gene: TRBD1
j_gene: TRBJ2-1
v_gene: TRBV19
abundance: few
CDR3nt: TGTGCCAGTTCGTTAGACAGGGCCTCCTACAATGAGCAGTTCTTC
CDR3aa: CASSLDRASYNEQFF

d_gene: NA
j_gene: TRBJ2-5
v_gene: TRBV21-1
abundance: few
CDR3nt: TGTGCCAGCAGCAAATGCGGGGACAGAGAAGAGACCCAGTACTTC
CDR3aa: CASSKCGDREETQYF

d_gene: NA
j_gene: TRBJ1-3
v_gene: TRBV5-1
abundance: few
CDR3nt: TGCGCCAGCAGCCCCCGGTCAGGGACTGGAAACACCATATATTTT
CDR3aa: CASSPRSGTGNTIYF

d_gene: TRBD1
j_gene: TRBJ1-5
v_gene: TRBV19
abundance: NA
CDR3nt: TGTGCCAGTAGTGCAGGACAGGTTAGCAATCAGCCCCAGCATTTT
CDR3aa: CASSAGQVSNQPQHF

d_gene: NA
j_gene: TRBJ1-2
v_gene: TRBV4-1
abundance: few
CDR3nt: TGCGCCAGCAGCCAAGCCAGGGATTATGGCTACACCTTC
CDR3aa: CASSQARDYGYTF

d_gene: TRBD1
j_gene: TRBJ2-1
v_gene: TRBV5-5
abundance: few
CDR3nt: TGTGCCAGCAGCCCGGACAGGGCCGTACTCAATGAGCAGTTCTTC
CDR3aa: CASSPDRAVLNEQFF

d_gene: NA
j_gene: TRBJ1-2
v_gene: TRBV7-2
abundance: few
CDR3nt: TGTGCCAGCAGCTTAGCGGGGAGGGGGTATTATGGCTACACCTTC
CDR3aa: CASSLAGRGYYGYTF

d_gene: TRBD1
j_gene: TRBJ2-7
v_gene: TRBV27
abundance: NA
CDR3nt: TGTGCCAGCAGCGACAGGGGCATCTACGAGCAGTACTTC
CDR3aa: CASSDRGIYEQYF

d_gene: NA
j_gene: TRBJ1-5
v_gene: TRBV28
abundance: few
CDR3nt: TGTGCCAGCAGTTTAGGATTCCGGGGAGCCGGCAATCAGCCCCAGCATTTT
CDR3aa: CASSLGFRGAGNQPQHF

d_gene: TRBD1
j_gene: TRBJ2-1
v_gene: TRBV18
abundance: few
CDR3nt: TGTGCCAGCTCACGGATTCCGGGACAGGGGGACAATGAGCAGTTCTTC
CDR3aa: CASSRIPGQGDNEQFF

d_gene: TRBD1
j_gene: TRBJ1-5
v_gene: TRBV28
abundance: NA
CDR3nt: TGTGCCAGCAGTCAGTCAGGGGGTGGCCTGGGGGGCAATCAGCCCCAACATTTT
CDR3aa: CASSQSGGGLGGNQPQHF

d_gene: TRBD1
j_gene: TRBJ1-3
v_gene: TRBV11-2
abundance: few
CDR3nt: TGTGCCAGCAGCGGACGGACAGGGGGAAACACCATATATTTT
CDR3aa: CASSGRTGGNTIYF

d_gene: NA
j_gene: TRBJ2-7
v_gene: TRBV7-9
abundance: NA
CDR3nt: TGTGCCAGCAGTCCGAGAACCTCCTACGAGCAGTACTTC
CDR3aa: CASSPRTSYEQYF

d_gene: TRBD1
j_gene: TRBJ2-2
v_gene: TRBV13
abundance: NA
CDR3nt: TGTGCCAGCAGCCCTGGGGACAGGGTAGCCACCGGGGAGCTGTTTTTT
CDR3aa: CASSPGDRVATGELFF

d_gene: TRBD1
j_gene: TRBJ1-1
v_gene: TRBV27
abundance: NA
CDR3nt: TGTGCCAGAAAAGACAGGGACACTGAAGCTTTCTTT
CDR3aa: CARKDRDTEAFF

d_gene: NA
j_gene: TRBJ2-5
v_gene: TRBV5-8
abundance: NA
CDR3nt: TGTGCCAGCAGCCCTGGACACAGTAGATTAGAGACCCAGTACTTC
CDR3aa: CASSPGHSRLETQYF

d_gene: TRBD1
j_gene: TRBJ1-6
v_gene: TRBV9
abundance: few
CDR3nt: TGTGCCAGCAGCCCTCAGACAGGGGCCCCTACGGGTTCACCCCTCCACTTT
CDR3aa: CASSPQTGAPTGSPLHF

d_gene: NA
j_gene: TRBJ2-7
v_gene: TRBV5-1
abundance: few
CDR3nt: TGCGCCAGCAGCTTGGGGTCGACTCCAGACTACGAGCAGTACTTC
CDR3aa: CASSLGSTPDYEQYF

d_gene: TRBD2
j_gene: TRBJ2-2
v_gene: TRBV7-3
abundance: few
CDR3nt: TGTGCCAGCAGCCCCGAACGAGCGGGGCTAGGAAACACCGGGGAGCTGTTTTTT
CDR3aa: CASSPERAGLGNTGELFF

d_gene: TRBD2
j_gene: TRBJ2-6
v_gene: TRBV5-4
abundance: few
CDR3nt: TGTGCCAGCAGCAGTGGGGGGGGCTCTGGGGCCAACGTCCTGACTTTC
CDR3aa: CASSSGGGSGANVLTF

d_gene: TRBD1
j_gene: TRBJ1-1
v_gene: TRBV28
abundance: NA
CDR3nt: TGTGCCAGCAGTTGGACAGGGCAGTATTCTGAAGCTTTCTTT
CDR3aa: CASSWTGQYSEAFF

d_gene: TRBD1
j_gene: TRBJ1-1
v_gene: TRBV30
abundance: NA
CDR3nt: TGTGCCTGGAGTGTTGCAGGGGGCATTGAAGCTTTCTTT
CDR3aa: CAWSVAGGIEAFF

d_gene: NA
j_gene: TRBJ2-1
v_gene: TRBV7-6
abundance: NA
CDR3nt: TGTGCCAGCAGCTTAAGGGGGAATGAGCAGTTCTTC
CDR3aa: CASSLRGNEQFF

d_gene: TRBD1
j_gene: TRBJ1-2
v_gene: TRBV28
abundance: NA
CDR3nt: TGTGCCAGCAGTGGACAGGTGGCCTATGGCTACACCTTC
CDR3aa: CASSGQVAYGYTF

d_gene: NA
j_gene: TRBJ2-5
v_gene: TRBV7-9
abundance: NA
CDR3nt: TGTGCCAGCAGCTTAGTTGCGGGGAAAGAGACCCAGTACTTC
CDR3aa: CASSLVAGKETQYF

d_gene: NA
j_gene: TRBJ2-7
v_gene: TRBV5-1
abundance: once
CDR3nt: TGCGCCAGCAGCTTGGAGGCTGGCGGGTATGAGCAGTACTTC
CDR3aa: CASSLEAGGYEQYF

d_gene: NA
j_gene: TRBJ2-5
v_gene: TRBV7-9
abundance: NA
CDR3nt: TGTGCCAGCAGCTTATCGGGGATTGGTGGGGAAGAGACCCAGTACTTC
CDR3aa: CASSLSGIGGEETQYF

d_gene: TRBD1
j_gene: TRBJ2-3
v_gene: TRBV29-1
abundance: few
CDR3nt: TGCAGCGCGGACAGGGGAGTGGATACGCAGTATTTT
CDR3aa: CSADRGVDTQYF

d_gene: TRBD2
j_gene: TRBJ2-3
v_gene: TRBV9
abundance: NA
CDR3nt: TGTGCCAGCAGCAAATCTAGCGGTTACACAGATACGCAGTATTTT
CDR3aa: CASSKSSGYTDTQYF

d_gene: NA
j_gene: TRBJ2-2
v_gene: TRBV10-3
abundance: NA
CDR3nt: TGTGCCATCAGTGGTGGAGATTTGAACACCGGGGAGCTGTTTTTT
CDR3aa: CAISGGDLNTGELFF